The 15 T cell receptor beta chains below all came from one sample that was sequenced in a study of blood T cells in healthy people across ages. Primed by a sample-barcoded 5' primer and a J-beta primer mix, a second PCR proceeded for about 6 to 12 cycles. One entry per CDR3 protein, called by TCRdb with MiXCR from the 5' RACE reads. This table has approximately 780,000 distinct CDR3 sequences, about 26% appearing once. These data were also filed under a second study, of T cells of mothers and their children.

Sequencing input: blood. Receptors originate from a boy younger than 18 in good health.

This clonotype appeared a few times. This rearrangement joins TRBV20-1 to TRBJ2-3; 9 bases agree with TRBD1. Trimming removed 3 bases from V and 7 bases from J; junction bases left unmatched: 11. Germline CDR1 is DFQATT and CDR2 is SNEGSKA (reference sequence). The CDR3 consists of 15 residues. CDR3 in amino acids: CSASEGTGTLNTQYF. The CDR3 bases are TGCAGTGCTAGTGAAGGGACAGGGACGCTGAATACGCAGTATTTT.

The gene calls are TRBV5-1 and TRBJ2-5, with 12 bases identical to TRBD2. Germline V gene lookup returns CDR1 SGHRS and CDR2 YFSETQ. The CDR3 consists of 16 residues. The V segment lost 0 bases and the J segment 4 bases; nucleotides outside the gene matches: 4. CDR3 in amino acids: CASSLDLTSGGETQYF. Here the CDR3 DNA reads TGCGCCAGCAGCTTGGACCTGACTAGCGGGGGAGAGACCCAGTACTTC. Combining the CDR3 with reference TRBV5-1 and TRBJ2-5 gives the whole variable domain KAGVTQTPRYLIKTRGQQVTLSCSPISGHRSVSWYQQTPGQGLQFLFEYFSETQRNKGNFPGRFSGRQFSNSRSEMNVSTLELGDSALYLCASSLDLTSGGETQYFGPGTRLLVL.

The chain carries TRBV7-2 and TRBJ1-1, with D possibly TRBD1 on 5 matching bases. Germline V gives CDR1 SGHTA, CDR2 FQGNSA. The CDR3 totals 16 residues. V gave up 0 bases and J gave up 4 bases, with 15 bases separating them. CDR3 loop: CASSLASVAGTTEAFF. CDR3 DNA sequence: TGTGCCAGCAGCTTAGCGTCAGTGGCAGGGACCACTGAAGCTTTCTTT.

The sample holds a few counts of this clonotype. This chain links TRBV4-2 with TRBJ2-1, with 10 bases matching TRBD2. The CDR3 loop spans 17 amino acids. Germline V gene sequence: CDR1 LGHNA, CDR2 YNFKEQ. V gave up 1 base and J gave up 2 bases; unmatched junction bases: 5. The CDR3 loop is CASSQGSSGGPYNEQFF. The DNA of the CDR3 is TGTGCCAGCAGCCAAGGTTCTAGCGGGGGCCCCTACAATGAGCAGTTCTTC.

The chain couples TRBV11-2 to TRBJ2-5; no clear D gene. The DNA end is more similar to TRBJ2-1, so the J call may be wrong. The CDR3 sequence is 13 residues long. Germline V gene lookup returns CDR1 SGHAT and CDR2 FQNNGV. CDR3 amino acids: CASSFSPDGEQFF. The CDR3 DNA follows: TGTGCCAGCAGCTTTTCCCCAGACGGTGAGCAGTTCTTC.

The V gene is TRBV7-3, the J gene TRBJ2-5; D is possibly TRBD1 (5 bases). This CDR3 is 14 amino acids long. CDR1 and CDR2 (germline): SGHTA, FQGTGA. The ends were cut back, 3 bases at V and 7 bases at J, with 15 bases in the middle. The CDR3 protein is CASSFGGHQGTQYF. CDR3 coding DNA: TGTGCCAGCAGCTTTGGCGGCCACCAGGGGACCCAGTACTTC.

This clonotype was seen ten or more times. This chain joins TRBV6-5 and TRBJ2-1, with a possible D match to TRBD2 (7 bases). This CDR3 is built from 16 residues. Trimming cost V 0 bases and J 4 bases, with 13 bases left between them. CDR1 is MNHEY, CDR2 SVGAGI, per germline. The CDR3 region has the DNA TGTGCCAGCAGTTACTCTTCGGGGGGCCCTTACAATGAGCAGTTCTTC. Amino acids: CASSYSSGGPYNEQFF.

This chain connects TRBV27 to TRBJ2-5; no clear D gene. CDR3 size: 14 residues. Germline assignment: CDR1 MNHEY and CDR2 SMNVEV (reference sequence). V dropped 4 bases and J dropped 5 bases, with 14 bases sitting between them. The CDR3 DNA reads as TGTGCCAGCAGTTCATCTACCCCTCACGAGACCCAGTACTTC. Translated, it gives CASSSSTPHETQYF.

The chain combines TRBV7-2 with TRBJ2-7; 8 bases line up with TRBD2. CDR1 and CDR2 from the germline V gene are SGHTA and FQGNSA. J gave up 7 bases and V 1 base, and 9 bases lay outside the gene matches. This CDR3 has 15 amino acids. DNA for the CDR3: TGTGCCAGCAGCTTAGGAACGGGGGGGCAGAGGGAGCAGTACTTC. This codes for CASSLGTGGQREQYF.

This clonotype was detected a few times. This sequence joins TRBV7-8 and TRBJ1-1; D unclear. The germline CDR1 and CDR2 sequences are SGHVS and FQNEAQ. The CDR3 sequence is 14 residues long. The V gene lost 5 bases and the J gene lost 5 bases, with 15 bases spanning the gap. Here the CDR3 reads CASSHSGEWTEAFF. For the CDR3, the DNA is TGTGCCAGCAGCCACTCCGGGGAGTGGACTGAAGCTTTCTTT.

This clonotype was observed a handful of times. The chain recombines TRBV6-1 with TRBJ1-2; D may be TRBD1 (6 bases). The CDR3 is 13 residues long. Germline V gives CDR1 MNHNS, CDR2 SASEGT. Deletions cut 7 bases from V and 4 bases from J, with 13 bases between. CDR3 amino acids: CASMGAAPYGYTF. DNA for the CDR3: TGTGCCAGCATGGGGGCGGCGCCCTATGGCTACACCTTC.

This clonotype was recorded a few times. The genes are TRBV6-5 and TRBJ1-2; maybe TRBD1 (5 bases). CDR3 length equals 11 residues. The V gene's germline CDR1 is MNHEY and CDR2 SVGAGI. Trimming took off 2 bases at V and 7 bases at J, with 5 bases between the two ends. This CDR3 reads CASSYGGGYTF. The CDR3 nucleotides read TGTGCCAGCAGTTACGGGGGTGGCTACACCTTC.

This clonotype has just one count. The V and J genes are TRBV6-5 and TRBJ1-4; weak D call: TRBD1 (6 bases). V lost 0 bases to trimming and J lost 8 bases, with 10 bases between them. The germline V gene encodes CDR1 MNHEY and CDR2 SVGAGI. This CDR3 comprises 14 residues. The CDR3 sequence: CASSYSSGVEKLFF. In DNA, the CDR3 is TGTGCCAGCAGTTACTCCTCAGGGGTAGAAAAACTGTTTTTT.

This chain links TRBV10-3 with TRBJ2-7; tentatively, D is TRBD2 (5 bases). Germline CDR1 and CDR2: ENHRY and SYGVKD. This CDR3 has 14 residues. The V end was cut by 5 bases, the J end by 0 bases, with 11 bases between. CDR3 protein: CAISRAGNSYEQYF. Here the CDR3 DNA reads TGTGCCATCAGTCGGGCGGGTAACTCCTACGAGCAGTACTTC.

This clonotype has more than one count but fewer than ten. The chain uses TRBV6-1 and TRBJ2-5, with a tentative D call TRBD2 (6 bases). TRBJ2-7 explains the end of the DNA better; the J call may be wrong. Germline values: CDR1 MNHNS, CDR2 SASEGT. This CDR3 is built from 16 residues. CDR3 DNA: TGTGCCAGCAGTGAAGGAGGAGGGACGGTCCCATACGAGCAGTACTTC. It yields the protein CASSEGGGTVPYEQYF.